This T cell receptor beta chain emerged from a study of shared clonotypes between healthy human individuals. Produced via immunoSEQ multiplex PCR; TCRdb's table is partial and in-frame only. The sample gives about 2 million clones, just under 95% of which show up once; 0.95% to 1.5% is in the top ten. In the case of this clone: Its antigen is not known.

Notes on the study in general: Among donors, the sharing of clonotypes was expected to be influenced by sequencing depth. Shared across a handful of donors were about 4.8% of the naive CD4 clonotypes.

Germline CDR1 reads SEHNR; CDR2 reads FQNEAQ (reference sequence). The CDR3 totals 12 residues. Trimming pared 3 bases from V and 3 bases from J, leaving 5 bases between. CD45RO-negative cells were positively selected for CCR7, leaving out terminally differentiated effector memory CD45RA+ cells. Donation came from healthy HIV-negative adults that had no recent acute infections or vaccinations. The clonotype originates from a man aged 18 to 35 in good health. Input material: naive CD8+ T cells sorted from blood. This chain uses TRBV7-9 with TRBJ1-1, with unresolved D. The CDR3 DNA follows: TGTGCCAGCAGCTTTTTGTACACTGAAGCTTTCTTT. Its translation: CASSFLYTEAFF.